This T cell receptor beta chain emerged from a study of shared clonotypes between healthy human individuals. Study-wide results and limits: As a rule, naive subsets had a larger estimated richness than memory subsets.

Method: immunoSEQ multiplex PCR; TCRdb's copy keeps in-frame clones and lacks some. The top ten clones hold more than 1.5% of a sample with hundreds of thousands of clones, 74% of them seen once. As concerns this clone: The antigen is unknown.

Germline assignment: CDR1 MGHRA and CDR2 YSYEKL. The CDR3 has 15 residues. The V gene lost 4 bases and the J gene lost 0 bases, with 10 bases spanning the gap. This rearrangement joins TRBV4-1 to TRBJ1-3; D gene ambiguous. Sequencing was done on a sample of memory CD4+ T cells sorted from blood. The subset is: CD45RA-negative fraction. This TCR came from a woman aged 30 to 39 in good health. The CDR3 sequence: CASSLLGISGNTIYF. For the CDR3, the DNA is TGCGCCAGCAGCCTCCTGGGCATCTCTGGAAACACCATATATTTT.